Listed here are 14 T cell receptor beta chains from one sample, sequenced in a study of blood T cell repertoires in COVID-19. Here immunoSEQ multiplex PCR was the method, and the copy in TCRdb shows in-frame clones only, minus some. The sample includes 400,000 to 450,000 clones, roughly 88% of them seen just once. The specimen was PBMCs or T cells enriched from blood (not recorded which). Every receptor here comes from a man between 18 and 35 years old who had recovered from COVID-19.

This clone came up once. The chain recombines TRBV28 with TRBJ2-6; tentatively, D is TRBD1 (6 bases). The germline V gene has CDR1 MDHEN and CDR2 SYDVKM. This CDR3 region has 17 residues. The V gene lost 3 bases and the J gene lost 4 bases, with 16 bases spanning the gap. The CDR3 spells CASSLAQGGRGANVLTF. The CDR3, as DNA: TGTGCCAGCAGTTTGGCACAGGGCGGGCGGGGGGCCAACGTCCTGACTTTC.

DNA of the CDR3: TGTGCCAGCAGTCCCACCCCTCCGTGGACAGTAAACACCGGGGAGCTGTTTTTT. Protein product: CASSPTPPWTVNTGELFF. The chain recombines TRBV27 with TRBJ2-2; D might be TRBD1 (6 bases). The CDR3 spans 18 residues. Trimming stripped 5 bases from V and 2 bases from J, with 21 bases between. In germline, CDR1 is MNHEY, CDR2 SMNVEV (reference sequence).

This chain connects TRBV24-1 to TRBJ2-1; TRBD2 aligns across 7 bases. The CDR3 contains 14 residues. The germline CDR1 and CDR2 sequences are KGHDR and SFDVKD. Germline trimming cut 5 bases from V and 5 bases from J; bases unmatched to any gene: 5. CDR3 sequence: CATSVFGGNNEQFF. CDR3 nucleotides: TGTGCCACCAGTGTTTTCGGGGGGAACAATGAGCAGTTCTTC.

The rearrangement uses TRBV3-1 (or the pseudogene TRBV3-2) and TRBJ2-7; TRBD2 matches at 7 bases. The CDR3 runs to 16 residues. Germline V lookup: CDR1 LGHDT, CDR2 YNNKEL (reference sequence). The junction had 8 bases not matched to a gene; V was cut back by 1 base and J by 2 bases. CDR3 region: CASSQGSSGLPYEQYF. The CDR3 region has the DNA TGTGCCAGCAGCCAAGGGTCGTCGGGACTACCCTACGAGCAGTACTTC.

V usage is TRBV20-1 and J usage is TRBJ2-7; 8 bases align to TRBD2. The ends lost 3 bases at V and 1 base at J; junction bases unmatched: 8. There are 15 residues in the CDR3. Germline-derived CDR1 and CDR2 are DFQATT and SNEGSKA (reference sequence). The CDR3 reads CSASYPSGYSYEQYF. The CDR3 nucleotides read TGCAGTGCTAGTTATCCTAGCGGGTATTCCTACGAGCAGTACTTC.

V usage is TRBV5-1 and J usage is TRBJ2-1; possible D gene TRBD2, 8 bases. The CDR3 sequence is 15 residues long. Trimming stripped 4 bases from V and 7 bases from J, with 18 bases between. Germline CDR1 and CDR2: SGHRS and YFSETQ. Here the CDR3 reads CASSRGREARNEQFF. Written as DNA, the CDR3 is TGCGCCAGCAGCAGGGGGCGGGAGGCCAGGAATGAGCAGTTCTTC.

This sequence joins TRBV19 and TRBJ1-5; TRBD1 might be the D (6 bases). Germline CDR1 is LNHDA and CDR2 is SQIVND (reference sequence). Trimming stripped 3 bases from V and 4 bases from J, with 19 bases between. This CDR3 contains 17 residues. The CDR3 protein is CASSMGPQGKTNQPQHF. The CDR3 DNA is TGTGCCAGTAGTATGGGGCCCCAGGGGAAGACTAATCAGCCCCAGCATTTT.

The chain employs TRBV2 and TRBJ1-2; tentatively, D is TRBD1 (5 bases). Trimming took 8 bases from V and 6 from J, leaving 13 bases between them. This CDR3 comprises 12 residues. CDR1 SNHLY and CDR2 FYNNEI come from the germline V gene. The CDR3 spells CASAEQGHGYTF. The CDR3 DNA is TGTGCCAGCGCCGAGCAGGGCCATGGCTACACCTTC.

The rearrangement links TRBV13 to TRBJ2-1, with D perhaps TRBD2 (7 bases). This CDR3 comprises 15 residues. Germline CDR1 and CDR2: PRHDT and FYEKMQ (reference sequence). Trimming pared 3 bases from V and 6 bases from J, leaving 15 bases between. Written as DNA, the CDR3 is TGTGCCAGCAGCTTGGGGGGGCCGGGTTCCAATGAGCAGTTCTTC. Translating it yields CASSLGGPGSNEQFF.

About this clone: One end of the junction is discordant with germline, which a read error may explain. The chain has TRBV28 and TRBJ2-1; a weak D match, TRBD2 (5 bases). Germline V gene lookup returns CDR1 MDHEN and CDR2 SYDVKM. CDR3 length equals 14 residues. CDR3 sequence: CASSPGLTYNGQFF. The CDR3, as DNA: TGTGCCAGCAGCCCTGGACTTACCTACAATGGGCAGTTCTTC.

The CDR3 region has the DNA TGCGCCAGCAGCATCCGACAGGGAGGCTACACCTTC. Translated: CASSIRQGGYTF. The chain carries TRBV5-1 and TRBJ1-2; 7 nucleotides line up with TRBD1. The CDR3 totals 12 residues. Losses at the gene ends were 4 bases for V and 8 bases for J; bases not matched to a gene: 5. Germline V gene lookup returns CDR1 SGHRS and CDR2 YFSETQ.

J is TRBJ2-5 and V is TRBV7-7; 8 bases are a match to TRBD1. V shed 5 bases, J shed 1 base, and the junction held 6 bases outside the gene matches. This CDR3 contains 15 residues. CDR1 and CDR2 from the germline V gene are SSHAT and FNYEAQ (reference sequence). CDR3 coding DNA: TGTGCCAGCAGCGCAGACAGGGGTTTCCAAGAGACCCAGTACTTC. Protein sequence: CASSADRGFQETQYF.

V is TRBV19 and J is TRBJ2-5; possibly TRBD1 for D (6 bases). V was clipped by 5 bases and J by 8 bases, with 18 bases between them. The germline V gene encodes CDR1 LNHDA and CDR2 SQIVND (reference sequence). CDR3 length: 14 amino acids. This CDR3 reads CASSWGPLDPTQYF. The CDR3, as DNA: TGTGCCAGTAGTTGGGGGCCGCTGGACCCTACCCAGTACTTC.

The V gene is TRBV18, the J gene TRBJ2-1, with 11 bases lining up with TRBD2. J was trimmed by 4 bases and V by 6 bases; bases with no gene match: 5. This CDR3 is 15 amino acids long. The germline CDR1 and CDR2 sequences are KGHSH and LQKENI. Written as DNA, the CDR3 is TGTGCCAGCTCTCAACTAGCGGGGGTTTACAATGAGCAGTTCTTC. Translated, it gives CASSQLAGVYNEQFF.